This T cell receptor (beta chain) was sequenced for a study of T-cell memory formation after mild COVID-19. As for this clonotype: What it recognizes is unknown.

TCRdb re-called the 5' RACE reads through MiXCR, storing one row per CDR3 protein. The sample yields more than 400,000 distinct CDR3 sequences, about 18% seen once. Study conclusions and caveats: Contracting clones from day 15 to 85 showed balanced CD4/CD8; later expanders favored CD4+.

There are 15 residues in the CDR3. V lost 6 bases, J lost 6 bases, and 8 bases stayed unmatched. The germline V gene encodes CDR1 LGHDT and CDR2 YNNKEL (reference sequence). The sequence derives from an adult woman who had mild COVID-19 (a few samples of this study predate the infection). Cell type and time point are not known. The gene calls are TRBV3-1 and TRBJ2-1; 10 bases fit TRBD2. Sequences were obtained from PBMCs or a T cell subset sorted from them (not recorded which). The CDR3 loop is CASSRSGGGSNEQFF. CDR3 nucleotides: TGTGCCAGCAGTCGAAGCGGGGGGGGATCCAATGAGCAGTTCTTC.